This T cell receptor beta chain stems from a study of blood T cell repertoires in COVID-19. Across the whole study: The United States, Italy and Spain were the sources of the acute and convalescent COVID-19 samples. T cells, B-cell-depleted T cells, or PBMCs provided the cDNA or gDNA that served as material.

Looked up from germline, CDR1 is SGHDT and CDR2 is YYEEEE. The CDR3 is made up of 19 amino acids. The V end lost 2 bases, the J end lost 0 bases, and 22 bases lay between the germline ends. In the original workflow: Nucleated cell counts were estimated from reference gene primer amplification. Data came from immunoSEQ multiplex PCR; TCRdb stores just in-frame clones and leaves some out. The DNA gave D and trimming, while V, J and clone size come from that table. This sample has just over 650,000 clones; 80% to 90% occur once, and the top ten carry over 0.2%. This clonotype was obtained from a woman between 18 and 30 years old with acute or convalescent COVID-19. V gene TRBV5-6 combines with J gene TRBJ2-3, with a possible D match to TRBD1 (5 bases). Material: peripheral blood. The CDR3 loop is CASSFLTDVTDSSTDTQYF. CDR3 DNA: TGTGCCAGCAGCTTCCTAACTGACGTGACAGATTCAAGCACAGATACGCAGTATTTT.